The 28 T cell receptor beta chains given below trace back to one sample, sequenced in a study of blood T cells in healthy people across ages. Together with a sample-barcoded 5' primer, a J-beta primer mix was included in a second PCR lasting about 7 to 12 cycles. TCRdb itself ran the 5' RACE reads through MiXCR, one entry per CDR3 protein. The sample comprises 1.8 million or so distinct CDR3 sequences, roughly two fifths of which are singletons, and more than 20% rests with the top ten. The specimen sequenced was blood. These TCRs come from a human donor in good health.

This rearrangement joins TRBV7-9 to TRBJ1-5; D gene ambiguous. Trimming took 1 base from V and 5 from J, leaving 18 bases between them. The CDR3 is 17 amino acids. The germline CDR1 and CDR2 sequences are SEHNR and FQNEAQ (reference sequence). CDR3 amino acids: CASSLGLLGAVDQPQHF. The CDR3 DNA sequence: TGTGCCAGCAGCTTAGGATTATTGGGCGCTGTAGATCAGCCCCAGCATTTT. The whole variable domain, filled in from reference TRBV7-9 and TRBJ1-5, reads DTGVSQNPRHKITKRGQNVTFRCDPISEHNRLYWYRQTLGQGPEFLTYFQNEAQLEKSRLLSDRFSAERPKGSFSTLEIQRTEQGDSAMYLCASSLGLLGAVDQPQHFGDGTRLSIL.

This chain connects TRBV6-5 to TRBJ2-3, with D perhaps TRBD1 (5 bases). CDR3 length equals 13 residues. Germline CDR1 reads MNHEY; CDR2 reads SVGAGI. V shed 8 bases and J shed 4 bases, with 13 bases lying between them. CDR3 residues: CASHRGLADTQYF. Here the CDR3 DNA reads TGTGCCAGCCATAGGGGCCTGGCAGATACGCAGTATTTT.

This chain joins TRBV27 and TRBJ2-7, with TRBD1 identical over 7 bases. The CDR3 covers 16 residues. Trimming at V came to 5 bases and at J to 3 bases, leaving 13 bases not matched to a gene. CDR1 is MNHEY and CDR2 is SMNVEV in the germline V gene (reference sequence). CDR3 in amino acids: CASSPLRGRENYEQYF. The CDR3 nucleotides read TGTGCCAGCAGTCCCCTTAGGGGGCGCGAGAACTACGAGCAGTACTTC.

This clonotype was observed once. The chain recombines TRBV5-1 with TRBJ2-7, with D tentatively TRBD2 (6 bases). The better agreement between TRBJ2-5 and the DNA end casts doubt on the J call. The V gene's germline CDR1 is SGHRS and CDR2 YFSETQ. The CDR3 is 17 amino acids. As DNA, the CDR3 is TGCGCCAGCAGCTTGGCAATGGGTCGAATGGGGGGAGAGACCCAGTACTTC. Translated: CASSLAMGRMGGETQYF.

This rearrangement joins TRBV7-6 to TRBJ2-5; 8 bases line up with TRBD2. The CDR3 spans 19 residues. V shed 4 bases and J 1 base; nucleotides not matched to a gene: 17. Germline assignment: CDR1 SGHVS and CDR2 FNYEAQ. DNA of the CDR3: TGTGCCAGCAGCTCTAACCCGGCGGGGCTAGCGGGTCCCCAAGAGACCCAGTACTTC. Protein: CASSSNPAGLAGPQETQYF.

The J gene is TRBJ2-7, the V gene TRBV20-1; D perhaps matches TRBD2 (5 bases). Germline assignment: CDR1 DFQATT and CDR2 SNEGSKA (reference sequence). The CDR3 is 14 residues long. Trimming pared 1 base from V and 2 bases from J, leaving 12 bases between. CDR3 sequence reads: CSARGRERAYEQYF. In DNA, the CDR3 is TGCAGTGCTAGAGGAAGGGAGCGCGCCTACGAGCAGTACTTC.

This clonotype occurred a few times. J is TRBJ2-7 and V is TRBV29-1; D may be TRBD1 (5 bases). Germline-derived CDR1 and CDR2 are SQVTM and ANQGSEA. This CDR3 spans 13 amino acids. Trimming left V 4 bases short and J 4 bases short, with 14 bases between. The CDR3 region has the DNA TGCAGCGTTGTTGGGGCGACACAATACGAGCAGTACTTC. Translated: CSVVGATQYEQYF.

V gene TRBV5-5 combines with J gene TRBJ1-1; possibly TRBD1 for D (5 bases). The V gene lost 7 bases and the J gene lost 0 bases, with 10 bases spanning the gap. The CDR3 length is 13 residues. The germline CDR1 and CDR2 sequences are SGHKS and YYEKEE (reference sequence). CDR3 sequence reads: CASGDSMNTEAFF. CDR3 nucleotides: TGTGCCAGCGGTGACAGCATGAACACTGAAGCTTTCTTT.

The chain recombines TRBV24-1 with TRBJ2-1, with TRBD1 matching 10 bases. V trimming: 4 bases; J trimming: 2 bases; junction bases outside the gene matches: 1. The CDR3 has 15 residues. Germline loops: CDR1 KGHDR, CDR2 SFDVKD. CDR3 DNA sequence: TGTGCCACCAGTGAAGGACAGGGGGCCTACAATGAGCAGTTCTTC. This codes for CATSEGQGAYNEQFF.

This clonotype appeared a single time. The CDR3 spells CASSPRRGTPNEQFF. The DNA of the CDR3 is TGTGCCAGCAGCCCCCGAAGGGGGACCCCCAATGAGCAGTTCTTC. The gene calls are TRBV7-2 and TRBJ2-1; perhaps TRBD1 as D (6 bases). Germline V gene data show CDR1 as SGHTA and CDR2 as FQGNSA. The CDR3 runs 15 residues. V was shortened by 5 bases and J by 6 bases, with 17 bases between the two germline ends.

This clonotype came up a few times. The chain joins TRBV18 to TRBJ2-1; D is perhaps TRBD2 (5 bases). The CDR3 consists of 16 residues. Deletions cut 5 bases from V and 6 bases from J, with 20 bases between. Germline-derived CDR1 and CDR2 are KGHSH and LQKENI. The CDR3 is CASSVGLGAEGNEQFF. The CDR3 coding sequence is TGTGCCAGCTCAGTAGGATTGGGAGCTGAAGGCAATGAGCAGTTCTTC.

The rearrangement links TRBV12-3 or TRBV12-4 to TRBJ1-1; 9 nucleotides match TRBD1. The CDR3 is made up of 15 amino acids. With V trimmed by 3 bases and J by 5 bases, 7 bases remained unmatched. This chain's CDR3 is CASSFRFGQGTEAFF. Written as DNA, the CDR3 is TGTGCCAGCAGTTTCAGGTTCGGACAGGGGACTGAAGCTTTCTTT.

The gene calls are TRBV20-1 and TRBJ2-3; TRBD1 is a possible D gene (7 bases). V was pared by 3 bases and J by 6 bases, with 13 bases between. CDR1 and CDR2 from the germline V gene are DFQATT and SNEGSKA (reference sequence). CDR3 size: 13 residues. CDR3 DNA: TGCAGTGCTAGGGGAGGAGGGGGCGATACGCAGTATTTT. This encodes CSARGGGGDTQYF.

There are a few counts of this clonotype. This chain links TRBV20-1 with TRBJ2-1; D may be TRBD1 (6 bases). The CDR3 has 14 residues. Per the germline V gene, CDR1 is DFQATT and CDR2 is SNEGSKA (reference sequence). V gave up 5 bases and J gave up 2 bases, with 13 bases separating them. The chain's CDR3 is CSAPRTATYNEQFF. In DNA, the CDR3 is TGCAGTGCTCCAAGGACAGCAACCTACAATGAGCAGTTCTTC.

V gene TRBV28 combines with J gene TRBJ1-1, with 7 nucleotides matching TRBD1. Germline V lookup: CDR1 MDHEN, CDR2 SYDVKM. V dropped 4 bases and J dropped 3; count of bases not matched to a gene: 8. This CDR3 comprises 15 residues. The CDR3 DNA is TGTGCCAGCAGTTCGCTCTCCACAGGGGACACTGAAGCTTTCTTT. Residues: CASSSLSTGDTEAFF.

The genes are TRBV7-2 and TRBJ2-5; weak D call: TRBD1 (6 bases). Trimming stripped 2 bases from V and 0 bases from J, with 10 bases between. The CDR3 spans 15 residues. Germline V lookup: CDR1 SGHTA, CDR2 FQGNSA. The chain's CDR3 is CASSLCTGYQETQYF. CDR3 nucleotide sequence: TGTGCCAGCAGCTTATGTACAGGGTACCAAGAGACCCAGTACTTC.

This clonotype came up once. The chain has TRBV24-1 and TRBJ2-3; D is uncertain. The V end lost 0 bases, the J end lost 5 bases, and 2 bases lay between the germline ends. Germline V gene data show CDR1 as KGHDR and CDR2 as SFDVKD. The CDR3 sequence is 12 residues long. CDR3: CATSDLEDTQYF. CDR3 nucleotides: TGTGCCACCAGTGATTTGGAAGATACGCAGTATTTT.

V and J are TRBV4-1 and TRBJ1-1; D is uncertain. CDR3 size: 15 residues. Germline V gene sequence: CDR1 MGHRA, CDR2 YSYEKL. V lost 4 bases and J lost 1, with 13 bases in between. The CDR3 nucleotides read TGCGCCAGCAGCCCTTACCAGACGTCGAACACTGAAGCTTTCTTT. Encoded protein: CASSPYQTSNTEAFF.

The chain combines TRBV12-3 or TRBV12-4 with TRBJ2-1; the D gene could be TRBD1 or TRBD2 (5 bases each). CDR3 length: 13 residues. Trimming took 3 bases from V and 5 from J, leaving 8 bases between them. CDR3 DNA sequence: TGTGCCAGCAGTTTTATGGGGGACAATGAGCAGTTCTTC. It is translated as CASSFMGDNEQFF.

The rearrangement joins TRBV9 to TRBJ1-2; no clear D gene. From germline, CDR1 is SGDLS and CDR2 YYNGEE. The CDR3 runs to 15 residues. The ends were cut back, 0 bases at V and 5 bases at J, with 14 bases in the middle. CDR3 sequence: CASSVDPNLVYGYTF. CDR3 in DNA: TGTGCCAGCAGCGTAGACCCCAACCTGGTTTATGGCTACACCTTC.

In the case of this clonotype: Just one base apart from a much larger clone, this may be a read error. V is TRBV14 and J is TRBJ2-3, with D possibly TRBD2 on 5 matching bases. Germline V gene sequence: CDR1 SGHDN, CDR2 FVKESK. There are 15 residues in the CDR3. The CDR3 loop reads CASSFFLASADMQYF. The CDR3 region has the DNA TGTGCCAGCAGCTTCTTCCTAGCCTCCGCAGATATGCAGTATTTT.

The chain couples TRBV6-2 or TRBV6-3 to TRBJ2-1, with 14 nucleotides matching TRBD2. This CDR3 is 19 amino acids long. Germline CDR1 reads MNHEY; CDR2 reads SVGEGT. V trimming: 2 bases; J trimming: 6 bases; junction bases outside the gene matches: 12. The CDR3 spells CASSYRGGLAGGWRNEQFF. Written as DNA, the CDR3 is TGTGCCAGCAGTTACCGGGGAGGACTAGCGGGGGGTTGGCGCAATGAGCAGTTCTTC.

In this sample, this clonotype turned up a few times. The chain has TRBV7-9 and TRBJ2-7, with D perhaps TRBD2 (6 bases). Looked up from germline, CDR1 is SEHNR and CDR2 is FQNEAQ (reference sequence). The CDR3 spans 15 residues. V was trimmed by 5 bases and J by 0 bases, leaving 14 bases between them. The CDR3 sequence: CASSGGAGFSYEQYF. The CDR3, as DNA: TGTGCCAGCAGCGGAGGGGCGGGTTTCTCCTACGAGCAGTACTTC.

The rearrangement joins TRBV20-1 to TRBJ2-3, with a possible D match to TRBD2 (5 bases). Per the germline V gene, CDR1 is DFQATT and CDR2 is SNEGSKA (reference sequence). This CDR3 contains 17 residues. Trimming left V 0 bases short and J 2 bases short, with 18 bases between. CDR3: CSARDTVERSYTDTQYF. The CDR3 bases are TGCAGTGCTAGAGATACGGTAGAGCGGTCTTACACAGATACGCAGTATTTT.

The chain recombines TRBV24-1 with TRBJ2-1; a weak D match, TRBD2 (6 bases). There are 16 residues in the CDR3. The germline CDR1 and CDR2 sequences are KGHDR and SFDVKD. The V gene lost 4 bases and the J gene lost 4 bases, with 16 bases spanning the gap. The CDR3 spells CATSDPSGRLYNEQFF. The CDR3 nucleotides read TGTGCCACCAGTGACCCCAGCGGGCGCCTTTACAATGAGCAGTTCTTC.

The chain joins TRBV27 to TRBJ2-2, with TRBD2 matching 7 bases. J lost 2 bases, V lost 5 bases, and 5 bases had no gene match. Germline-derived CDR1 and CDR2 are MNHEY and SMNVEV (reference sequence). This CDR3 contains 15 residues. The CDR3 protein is CASSVWGGNTGELFF. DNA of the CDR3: TGTGCCAGCAGTGTGTGGGGGGGAAACACCGGGGAGCTGTTTTTT.

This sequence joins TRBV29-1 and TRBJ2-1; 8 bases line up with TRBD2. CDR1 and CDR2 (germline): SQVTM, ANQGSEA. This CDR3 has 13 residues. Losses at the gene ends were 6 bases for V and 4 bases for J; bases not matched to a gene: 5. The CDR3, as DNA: TGCAGCGTGGCGACTAGCGCTTACAATGAGCAGTTCTTC. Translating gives CSVATSAYNEQFF.

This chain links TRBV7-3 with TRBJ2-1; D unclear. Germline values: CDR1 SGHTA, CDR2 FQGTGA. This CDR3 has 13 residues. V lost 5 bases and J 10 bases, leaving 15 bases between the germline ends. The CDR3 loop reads CASSPSTGSEQFF. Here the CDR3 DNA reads TGTGCCAGCAGCCCATCGACGGGCTCGGAGCAGTTCTTC.